Below are 4 T cell receptor beta chains sequenced from a single sample in a study of beta chain features in type 1 diabetes. Sequencing targeted expressed TCRB transcripts, as all isolated RNA had been reverse transcribed. TCRdb's table, derived via immunoSEQ multiplex PCR, lists solely in-frame clones and lacks some. The data contain roughly 450,000 clones, around 14% of them singletons. Sequences were obtained from naive CD4+ T cells from blood. All receptors come from a man aged 25-40 years in good health.

This clone was observed a handful of times. The chain uses TRBV14 and TRBJ2-1; 9 bases align to TRBD2. Trimming removed 4 bases from V and 2 bases from J; junction bases left unmatched: 9. Per germline, CDR1 SGHDN and CDR2 FVKESK. CDR3 length: 17 amino acids. CDR3 DNA: TGTGCCAGCAGCCCGGCCCCGACTAGCGGACCCTACAATGAGCAGTTCTTC. It yields the protein CASSPAPTSGPYNEQFF.

CDR3 sequence: CAWIHAGNTIYF. In DNA, the CDR3 is TGTGCCTGGATTCACGCTGGAAACACCATATATTTT. V is TRBV30 and J is TRBJ1-3; no reliable D call. V lost 4 bases and J lost 2, with 6 bases in between. Germline CDR1 and CDR2: GTSNPN and SVGIG (reference sequence). The CDR3 has 12 residues.

This clone was observed a few times. The chain has TRBV18 and TRBJ2-5; D is undetermined. Germline V CDR1 and CDR2: KGHSH, LQKENI. Trimming took 6 bases from V and 5 from J, leaving 10 bases between them. The CDR3 consists of 12 residues. CDR3 sequence reads: CASSTTAETQYF. In nucleotides, the CDR3 is TGTGCCAGCTCGACCACGGCCGAGACCCAGTACTTC.

This clone was observed a handful of times. This chain uses TRBV10-3 with TRBJ2-4; 9 bases line up with TRBD1. The CDR3 length is 13 residues. Germline V gene sequence: CDR1 ENHRY, CDR2 SYGVKD. V shed 7 bases, J shed 8 bases, and the junction held 6 bases outside the gene matches. For the CDR3, the DNA is TGTGCCATCACCCCGGGACAGGGCCACATTCAGTACTTC. Amino acid sequence: CAITPGQGHIQYF.